The 29 T cell receptor beta chains below all came from one sample that was sequenced in a study of CD8+ T cells in alopecia areata. Extracted RNA was reverse transcribed, and the resulting cDNA served as sequencing template. Clones were sequenced by immunoSEQ multiplex PCR, and TCRdb holds only the in-frame ones, with some missing. The table shows about 23,000 clones, with about 47% occurring only once. The sequenced sample was NKG2D-high CD8+ T cells sorted from blood. Every receptor here comes from a human donor with alopecia areata.

V gene TRBV29-1 combines with J gene TRBJ2-3; 9 bases are a match to TRBD2. Trimming took 7 bases from V and 4 from J; bases not matched to a gene: 12. The CDR3 is 15 amino acids. From germline, CDR1 is SQVTM and CDR2 ANQGSEA. In DNA, the CDR3 is TGCAGCGGCGTTGAATTAGCGGGAGTGGCAGATACGCAGTATTTT. Translation gives CSGVELAGVADTQYF.

The CDR3 here is CASSPEAGEQFF. CDR3 nucleotide sequence: TGTGCCAGCTCACCGGAGGCGGGTGAGCAGTTCTTC. The genes are TRBV18 and TRBJ2-1, with D perhaps TRBD2 (5 bases). The CDR3 runs 12 residues. The V and J ends lost 3 bases and 9 bases respectively, with 9 bases between them. Germline loops: CDR1 KGHSH, CDR2 LQKENI.

V is TRBV4-1 and J is TRBJ2-3; 8 bases fit TRBD2. After removal of 0 bases from V and 2 bases from J, the junction contained 4 bases not matched to a gene. CDR1 is MGHRA, CDR2 YSYEKL, per germline. CDR3 length: 16 residues. This CDR3 reads CASSQEGLADTDTQYF. In DNA form, the CDR3 reads TGCGCCAGCAGCCAAGAAGGACTAGCAGACACAGATACGCAGTATTTT.

J is TRBJ2-7 and V is TRBV29-1, with TRBD2 as a possible D gene (5 bases). CDR1 and CDR2 (germline): SQVTM, ANQGSEA. The CDR3 is 16 amino acids. Trimming took off 0 bases at V and 4 bases at J, with 19 bases between the two ends. Written as DNA, the CDR3 is TGCAGCGTTGAAGAGTCCGGTTTTGGTGGGAGTTACGAGCAGTACTTC. It codes for CSVEESGFGGSYEQYF.

The V gene is TRBV7-2, the J gene TRBJ2-3; no firm D call. The V end lost 1 base, the J end lost 10 bases, and 6 bases lay between the germline ends. Germline V gene lookup returns CDR1 SGHTA and CDR2 FQGNSA. This CDR3 comprises 11 residues. CDR3 residues: CASSLGRAQYF. CDR3 DNA sequence: TGTGCCAGCAGCTTAGGCCGTGCGCAGTATTTT.

The chain joins TRBV30 to TRBJ1-4; possibly TRBD1 for D (6 bases). Germline CDR1 is GTSNPN and CDR2 is SVGIG (reference sequence). CDR3 size: 15 residues. Deletions cut 1 base from V and 6 bases from J, with 15 bases between. The CDR3 protein is CAWSAPGADYEKLFF. The CDR3 bases are TGTGCCTGGAGTGCCCCGGGGGCGGACTATGAAAAACTGTTTTTT. The full variable domain, in which reference TRBV30 and TRBJ1-4 provide the parts outside the CDR3, is SQTIHQWPATLVQPVGSPLSLECTVEGTSNPNLYWYRQAAGRGLQLLFYSVGIGQISSEVPQNLSASRPQDRQFILSSKKLLLSDSGFYLCAWSAPGADYEKLFFGSGTQLSVL.

This clone was found once. The chain couples TRBV7-2 to TRBJ2-1; 9 bases are shared with TRBD2. The junction had 9 bases not matched to a gene; V was cut back by 3 bases and J by 9 bases. Germline values: CDR1 SGHTA, CDR2 FQGNSA. The CDR3 totals 15 residues. The CDR3 reads CASSFLTSGHSEQFF. CDR3 nucleotide sequence: TGTGCCAGCAGCTTTCTGACTAGCGGACATAGTGAGCAGTTCTTC.

In nucleotides, the CDR3 is TGTGCCAGCAGCTTAGTTGTCCAGCAAGAGACCCAGTACTTC. It encodes CASSLVVQQETQYF. This chain uses TRBV7-9 with TRBJ2-5; no definite D call. V gave up 1 base and J gave up 2 bases, with 8 bases separating them. CDR3 size: 14 residues. CDR1 and CDR2 (germline): SEHNR, FQNEAQ (reference sequence).

V usage is TRBV15 and J usage is TRBJ1-1; D is uncertain. The CDR3 spans 13 residues. V lost 3 bases and J lost 2, with 7 bases in between. Germline V CDR1 and CDR2: LNHNV, YYDKDF (reference sequence). CDR3 in DNA: TGTGCCACCAGCAGGGGAGTAAACACTGAAGCTTTCTTT. Amino acid sequence: CATSRGVNTEAFF.

V usage is TRBV6-1 and J usage is TRBJ1-5; D not resolved. This CDR3 comprises 13 residues. CDR1 and CDR2 (germline): MNHNS, SASEGT. The V gene lost 10 bases and the J gene lost 6 bases, with 16 bases spanning the gap. CDR3: CATADGGFQPQHF. The CDR3 nucleotides read TGTGCCACGGCAGATGGAGGGTTTCAGCCCCAGCATTTT.

This chain links TRBV7-8 with TRBJ2-3, with 7 bases that match TRBD2. With 5 bases clipped from V and 4 bases from J, the junction kept 12 bases outside the gene matches. Looked up from germline, CDR1 is SGHVS and CDR2 is FQNEAQ. The CDR3 is 16 amino acids. CDR3 DNA sequence: TGTGCCAGCAGCGCCAGACTAGCATATAGTCCAGATACGCAGTATTTT. This codes for CASSARLAYSPDTQYF.

This clone was detected a few times. The chain joins TRBV12-5 to TRBJ2-1; D not certain. The CDR3 totals 11 residues. Germline CDR1 is LGHNT and CDR2 is FRNRAP. Trimming removed 5 bases from V and 13 bases from J, with 12 bases in between. CDR3 amino acids: CASGVSFYQFF. CDR3 sequence (DNA): TGTGCTAGTGGTGTCTCTTTTTACCAGTTCTTC.

This clone is classed as large. This chain uses TRBV10-1 with TRBJ2-1; D gene ambiguous. This CDR3 comprises 17 residues. V shed 5 bases and J shed 0 bases, with 17 bases lying between them. The V gene's germline CDR1 is WNHNN and CDR2 SYGVQD (reference sequence). Here the CDR3 DNA reads TGCGCCAGCAGTCCCCTCTCACAGACGAGCTCCTACAATGAGCAGTTCTTC. Protein product: CASSPLSQTSSYNEQFF.

The chain links TRBV11-2 to TRBJ2-3; no clear D. The CDR3 covers 16 residues. Germline lookup yields CDR1 SGHAT and CDR2 FQNNGV. V was clipped by 5 bases and J by 0 bases, with 15 bases between them. The CDR3 here is CASSPDLHPSTDTQYF. DNA of the CDR3: TGTGCCAGCAGCCCCGACCTACACCCTAGCACAGATACGCAGTATTTT.

Only a few counts were recorded for this clone. The V gene is TRBV5-1, the J gene TRBJ1-1; TRBD1 is a possible D gene (5 bases). V was shortened by 6 bases and J by 4 bases, with 19 bases between the two germline ends. Germline V CDR1 and CDR2: SGHRS, YFSETQ. CDR3 length: 15 amino acids. In nucleotides, the CDR3 is TGCGCCAGCAAGGATTATCCCGTCAGGGCCACTGAAGCTTTCTTT. It translates to CASKDYPVRATEAFF.

The rearrangement links TRBV27 to TRBJ2-1; D might be TRBD1 or TRBD2, each matching 6 bases. V shed 3 bases and J shed 10 bases, with 13 bases lying between them. There are 13 residues in the CDR3. Germline V gene lookup returns CDR1 MNHEY and CDR2 SMNVEV (reference sequence). CDR3 amino acids: CASSFGGGAEQFF. The CDR3 nucleotides are TGTGCCAGCAGTTTCGGAGGGGGAGCGGAGCAGTTCTTC.

V is TRBV7-9 and J is TRBJ2-3, with D hard to call. The CDR3 spans 12 residues. Per the germline V gene, CDR1 is SEHNR and CDR2 is FQNEAQ (reference sequence). Trimming pared 5 bases from V and 4 bases from J, leaving 7 bases between. Here the CDR3 reads CASSHVADTQYF. CDR3 coding DNA: TGTGCCAGCAGCCACGTGGCAGATACGCAGTATTTT.

CDR3 nucleotide sequence: TGTGCCACCAGCACGGGACGGACGAACACTGAAGCTTTCTTT. This encodes CATSTGRTNTEAFF. This sequence joins TRBV15 and TRBJ1-1; D possibly corresponds to TRBD1 (5 bases). Germline-derived CDR1 and CDR2 are LNHNV and YYDKDF (reference sequence). The V end lost 4 bases, the J end lost 1 base, and 10 bases lay between the germline ends. The CDR3 covers 14 residues.

The J gene is TRBJ2-1, the V gene TRBV6-5; D assignment may be TRBD1 or TRBD2 (6 bases each). The V end was cut by 0 bases, the J end by 4 bases, with 13 bases between. This CDR3 is built from 16 residues. Germline CDR1 reads MNHEY; CDR2 reads SVGAGI. CDR3: CASSYSRDTFYNEQFF. DNA of the CDR3: TGTGCCAGCAGTTACTCGCGGGACACTTTTTACAATGAGCAGTTCTTC.

The genes are TRBV4-1 and TRBJ2-1; D uncertain. Germline-derived CDR1 and CDR2 are MGHRA and YSYEKL. This CDR3 comprises 15 residues. Trimming cost V 4 bases and J 4 bases, with 14 bases left between them. CDR3 protein: CASSRSHTGYNEQFF. The DNA of the CDR3 is TGCGCCAGCAGCCGCAGTCACACTGGATACAATGAGCAGTTCTTC.

The genes are TRBV4-1 and TRBJ2-7; the match to TRBD2 covers 8 bases. Germline CDR1 is MGHRA and CDR2 is YSYEKL. The CDR3 totals 14 residues. The J segment lost 6 bases and the V segment lost 3 bases, leaving 7 bases of the junction unmatched. CDR3 region: CASSQGGSGTEQYF. For the CDR3, the DNA is TGCGCCAGCAGCCAGGGGGGTAGCGGGACCGAGCAGTACTTC.

The chain uses TRBV7-9 and TRBJ1-5; D is unclear. Trimming shortened V by 5 bases and J by 5 bases, and 7 bases separated the two germline ends. In germline, CDR1 is SEHNR, CDR2 FQNEAQ (reference sequence). The CDR3 sequence is 12 residues long. CDR3 sequence reads: CASSLGDQPQHF. CDR3 bases: TGTGCCAGCAGCCTTGGGGATCAGCCCCAGCATTTT.

This clone appeared a few times. The V and J genes are TRBV19 and TRBJ1-2; D unclear. Trimming took 1 base from V and 3 from J, leaving 12 bases between them. The germline gives CDR1 LNHDA, CDR2 SQIVND (reference sequence). The CDR3 spans 15 residues. CDR3 sequence reads: CASSIGYRRDYGYTF. The CDR3, as DNA: TGTGCCAGTAGTATAGGATACCGTCGGGACTATGGCTACACCTTC. The complete variable domain, with remaining parts taken from reference TRBV19 and TRBJ1-2, reads DGGITQSPKYLFRKEGQNVTLSCEQNLNHDAMYWYRQDPGQGLRLIYYSQIVNDFQKGDIAEGYSVSREKKESFPLTVTSAQKNPTAFYLCASSIGYRRDYGYTFGSGTRLTVV.

The chain combines TRBV12-1 with TRBJ2-2; the table's D call TRBD2 went unverified against the DNA. TRBV12-1 represents a pseudogene. This CDR3 region has 18 residues. The CDR3 spells CASSCRTCGEGNTGELFF. In DNA, the CDR3 is TGTGCCAGCAGCTGCAGGACATGCGGGGAGGGGAACACCGGGGAGCTGTTTTTT.

The rearrangement uses TRBV27 and TRBJ2-7; D might be TRBD2 (6 bases). CDR3 length equals 14 residues. Between the trimmed V and J ends, which lost 6 bases and 5 bases, there was a span of 17 bases. CDR1 and CDR2 (germline): MNHEY, SMNVEV (reference sequence). CDR3 sequence: CASRGLGGGNEQYF. The CDR3 nucleotides read TGTGCCAGCAGAGGTTTGGGGGGAGGAAACGAGCAGTACTTC.

The genes are TRBV11-2 and TRBJ2-1; maybe TRBD2 (6 bases). The CDR3 loop spans 16 amino acids. V gave up 6 bases and J gave up 15 bases, with 30 bases separating them. CDR1 is SGHAT and CDR2 is FQNNGV in the germline V gene. The CDR3 coding sequence is TGTGCCAGCAGTTTGGCAGCGGGTGGTCCGGTCACCGCATGGTTCTTC. Translation: CASSLAAGGPVTAWFF.

The sample holds a few counts of this clone. The CDR3 nucleotides are TGTGCCAGCAGCTCATTTGACAGATCCAATGAGCAGTTCTTC. Its translation is CASSSFDRSNEQFF. The rearrangement uses TRBV7-9 and TRBJ2-1, with a possible D match to TRBD1 (5 bases). Trimming removed 4 bases at V and 6 bases at J, with 13 bases between. The CDR3 has 14 amino acids. From germline, CDR1 is SEHNR and CDR2 FQNEAQ (reference sequence).

J is TRBJ2-1 and V is TRBV10-3; 9 bases line up with TRBD2. CDR1 and CDR2 (germline): ENHRY, SYGVKD. J lost 4 bases, V lost 8 bases, and 3 bases had no gene match. The CDR3 contains 13 residues. The CDR3 DNA reads as TGTGCCATCCTGGCGGGAGGGTACAATGAGCAGTTCTTC. This gives the protein CAILAGGYNEQFF.

There are a few counts of this clone. This chain joins TRBV5-4 and TRBJ1-1; D is undetermined. This CDR3 spans 14 amino acids. Per the germline V gene, CDR1 is SGHNT and CDR2 is YYREEE (reference sequence). Trimming took 4 bases from V and 0 from J, leaving 10 bases between them. In DNA, the CDR3 is TGTGCCAGCAGCCCCGCCGTGGTGAACACTGAAGCTTTCTTT. This sequence encodes CASSPAVVNTEAFF. Full variable domain (remainder filled in from reference TRBV5-4 and TRBJ1-1): ETGVTQSPTHLIKTRGQQVTLRCSSQSGHNTVSWYQQALGQGPQFIFQYYREEENGRGNFPPRFSGLQFPNYSSELNVNALELDDSALYLCASSPAVVNTEAFFGQGTRLTVV.